Following are 2 T cell receptor beta chains from one sample sequenced in a study of cytomegalovirus exposure and HLA in healthy donors. 13 Jbeta primers and 60 Vbeta primers were used for the PCR. Produced via immunoSEQ multiplex PCR; TCRdb's table is partial and in-frame only. In the table there are hundreds of thousands of clones, roughly 80% of which are singletons. The sample taken for sequencing was PBMCs. The receptors come from a man aged 35 to 55 in good health and CMV-seropositive.

The genes are TRBV7-2 and TRBJ2-5; 7 bases fit TRBD2. V lost 3 bases to trimming and J lost 2 bases; unmatched junction nucleotides: 6. The CDR3 extends over 15 amino acids. Germline-derived CDR1 and CDR2 are SGHTA and FQGNSA. The CDR3 here is CASSFGLAAQETQYF. CDR3 in DNA: TGTGCCAGCAGCTTCGGGCTAGCGGCACAAGAGACCCAGTACTTC.

The chain couples TRBV29-1 to TRBJ2-2; D unclear. With 2 bases removed from V and 4 bases from J, the gap between germline ends came to 14 bases. The CDR3 spans 15 residues. From germline, CDR1 is SQVTM and CDR2 ANQGSEA. Here the CDR3 reads CSVEYGWASTGELFF. The CDR3 nucleotides read TGCAGCGTTGAATATGGGTGGGCGTCCACCGGGGAGCTGTTTTTT.